The TCR beta chain described here comes from a study of blood T cell repertoires in COVID-19. Study-level background: Sites across the United States, Italy and Spain contributed samples from acute and convalescent COVID-19. From T cells, B-cell-depleted T cells, or PBMCs came the material, which was cDNA or gDNA.

Authors' analysis steps: Counts of nucleated cells, estimated from reference gene primer amplification, were obtained. Generated by immunoSEQ multiplex PCR, the TCRdb table keeps only in-frame clones and is missing some. That table supplies the V and J calls and clone size; D and trimming were determined from the DNA. The repertoire consists of under 200,000 clones, with roughly 90% occurring once and the leading ten covering around 0.53%. The receptor comes from a man aged 45 to 65 with acute or convalescent COVID-19. Sequenced sample: peripheral blood.

The CDR3 sequence: CASSPSLSTDTQYF. For the CDR3, the DNA is TGTGCCAGCAGCCCGAGTTTGAGCACAGATACGCAGTATTTT. This sequence joins TRBV7-2 and TRBJ2-3; D gene unclear. V was cut by 5 bases and J by 0 bases, with 9 bases left in between. In germline, CDR1 is SGHTA, CDR2 FQGNSA. The CDR3 runs 14 residues. The full variable domain, its missing parts supplied by reference TRBV7-2 and TRBJ2-3, is GAGVSQSPSNKVTEKGKDVELRCDPISGHTALYWYRQSLGQGLEFLIYFQGNSAPDKSGLPSDRFSAERTGGSVSTLTIQRTQQEDSAVYLCASSPSLSTDTQYFGPGTRLTVL.